A single T cell receptor (beta chain) is shown here with its context. Among the unsorted PBMC samples, replicate PCRs used approximately 320 ng DNA, approximately 30,000 T cell genomes. Ten immunoSEQ deep assay plates were used to sequence the DNA of unsorted PBMCs. Profiling relied on immunoSEQ multiplex PCR, and the TCRdb table lists in-frame clones only, not all of them. Of about 490,000 clones in the sample, around 78% were seen once. These data come from a study of shared clonotypes between healthy human individuals. Germline V gene lookup returns CDR1 SNHLY and CDR2 FYNNEI. V gave up 6 bases and J gave up 4 bases, with 6 bases separating them. This CDR3 has 11 amino acids.

The chain has TRBV2 and TRBJ2-5; D gene unclear. The sample consisted of PBMCs. The receptor's source is a woman aged 40-49 years in good health. Some clones in this sample may be carry-over from other donors' samples. CDR3 region: CASRVRETQYF. CDR3 DNA: TGTGCCAGCAGGGTTAGAGAGACCCAGTACTTC.